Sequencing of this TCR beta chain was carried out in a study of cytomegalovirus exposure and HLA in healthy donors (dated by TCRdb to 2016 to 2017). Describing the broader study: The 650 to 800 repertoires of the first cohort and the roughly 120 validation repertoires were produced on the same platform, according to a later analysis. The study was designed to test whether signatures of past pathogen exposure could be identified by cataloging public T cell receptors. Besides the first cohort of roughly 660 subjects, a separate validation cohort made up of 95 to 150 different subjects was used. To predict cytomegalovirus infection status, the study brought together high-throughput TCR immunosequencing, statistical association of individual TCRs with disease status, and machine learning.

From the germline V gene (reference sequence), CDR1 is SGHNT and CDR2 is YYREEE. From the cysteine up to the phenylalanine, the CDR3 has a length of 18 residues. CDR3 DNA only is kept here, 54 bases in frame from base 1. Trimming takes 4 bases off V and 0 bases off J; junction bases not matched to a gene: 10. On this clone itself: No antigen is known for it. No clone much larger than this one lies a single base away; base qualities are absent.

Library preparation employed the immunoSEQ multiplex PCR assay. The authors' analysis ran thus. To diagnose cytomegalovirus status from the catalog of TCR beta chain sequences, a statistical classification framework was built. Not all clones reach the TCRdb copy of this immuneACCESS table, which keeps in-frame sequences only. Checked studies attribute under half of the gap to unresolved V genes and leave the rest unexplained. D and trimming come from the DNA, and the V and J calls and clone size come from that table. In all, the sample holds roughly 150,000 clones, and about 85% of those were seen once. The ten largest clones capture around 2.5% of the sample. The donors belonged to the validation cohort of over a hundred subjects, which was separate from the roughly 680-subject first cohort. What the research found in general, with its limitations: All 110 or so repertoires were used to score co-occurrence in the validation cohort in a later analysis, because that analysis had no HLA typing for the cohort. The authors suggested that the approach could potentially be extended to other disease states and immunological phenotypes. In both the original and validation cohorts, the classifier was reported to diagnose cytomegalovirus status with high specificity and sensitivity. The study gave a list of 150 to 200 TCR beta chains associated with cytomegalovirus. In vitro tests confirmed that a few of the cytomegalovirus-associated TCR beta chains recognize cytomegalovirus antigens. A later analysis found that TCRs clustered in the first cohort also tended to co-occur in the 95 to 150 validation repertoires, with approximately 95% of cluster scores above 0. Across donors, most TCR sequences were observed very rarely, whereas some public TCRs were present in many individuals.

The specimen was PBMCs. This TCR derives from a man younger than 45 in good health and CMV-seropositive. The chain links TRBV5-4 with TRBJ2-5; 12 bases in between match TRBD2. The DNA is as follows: TGTGCCAGCAGCCCAAACACGGGGACTAGCGGGTACCAAGAGACCCAGTACTTC. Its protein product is CASSPNTGTSGYQETQYF.